This T cell receptor beta chain derives from a study of Siglec-9 on CD8 T cells in melanoma (dated by TCRdb to the late 2010s). Describing the broader study: Siglec-9 expression on CD8+ T cells and the role of Siglec-9 in regulating T cells in the melanoma tumor microenvironment were investigated in the study.

The library was generated by the immunoSEQ multiplex PCR assay. The immuneACCESS repertoire file appears here via TCRdb, limited to in-frame rearrangements. These files lack a portion of the clones; in checked studies, under half of the deficit traces to unresolved V genes, and the cause of the others is not known. This sample is represented by some 39,000 clones; 80% to 85% of them were singletons. The ten top clones hold about 1.8% of the sample. Between the V and J ends, shortened by 7 bases and 8 bases respectively, the junction contains 20 bases. The CDR3 numbers 14 residues from cysteine through phenylalanine. Only the CDR3 portion is preserved as DNA: 42 bases, with reading frame beginning at the first base. CDR1 and CDR2, looked up from the germline V gene (reference sequence), are SEHNR and FQNEAQ. As regards this clone: Its antigen specificity is not known. There are no base qualities to consult, and no much larger clone falls within one base.

The paper's findings and limits, for the study overall: According to the reported findings, Siglec-9 marked and regulated a subset of effector memory CD8+ T cells that seemed to build up inside melanoma tumors.

The sample taken for sequencing was Siglec-9- CD8+ T cells sorted from blood. What the cell subset or site label conveys for this sample: CD8 T cells lacking Siglec-9. This receptor was obtained from a human donor in good health. This chain is built from TRBV7-9 and TRBJ1-2; a weak D assignment points to TRBD1 (6 bases agree). The nucleotides read TGTGCCAGCATCGTACAGGGTTCATTGGGAGGCTACACCTTC. Translated, it gives CASIVQGSLGGYTF. Extended through the reference TRBV7-9 and TRBJ1-2 proteins, this CDR3 yields the full variable domain: DTGVSQNPRHKITKRGQNVTFRCDPISEHNRLYWYRQTLGQGPEFLTYFQNEAQLEKSRLLSDRFSAERPKGSFSTLEIQRTEQGDSAMYLCASIVQGSLGGYTFGSGTRLTVV.